This TCR beta chain is drawn from a study of blood T cell repertoires in COVID-19. Study summary: Whether acute or convalescent, the COVID-19 samples came from the United States, Italy and Spain.

Unmatched junction bases numbered 3, after V lost 4 bases and J lost 0 bases. The CDR3 totals 14 residues. Germline CDR1 SEHNR, CDR2 FQNEAQ (reference sequence). Method: immunoSEQ multiplex PCR; TCRdb's copy keeps in-frame clones and lacks some. The repertoire includes more than 200,000 clones, roughly 90% of them detected once, and roughly 2% sits in the top ten. Sequenced: peripheral blood. The TCR sequence derives from a young man with active or convalescent COVID-19. This chain connects TRBV7-9 to TRBJ2-7; TRBD1 matches 7 bases. CDR3 amino acids: CASSSGQVSYEQYF. As DNA, the CDR3 is TGTGCCAGCAGCTCTGGACAGGTCTCCTACGAGCAGTACTTC.